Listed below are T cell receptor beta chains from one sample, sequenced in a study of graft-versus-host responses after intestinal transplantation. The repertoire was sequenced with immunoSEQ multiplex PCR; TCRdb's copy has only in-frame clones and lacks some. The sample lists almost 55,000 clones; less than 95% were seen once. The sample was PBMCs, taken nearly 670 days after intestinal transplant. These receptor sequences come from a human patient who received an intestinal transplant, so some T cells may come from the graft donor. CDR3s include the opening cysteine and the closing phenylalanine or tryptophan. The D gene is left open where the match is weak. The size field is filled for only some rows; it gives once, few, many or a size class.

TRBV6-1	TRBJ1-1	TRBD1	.	CASTSNRYRQGFF	TGTGCCAGCACCAGCAATAGGTATAGACAGGGTTTCTTT
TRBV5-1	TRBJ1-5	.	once	CASIGPGQNSNQPQHF	TGCGCCAGCATCGGACCTGGACAGAATAGCAATCAGCCCCAGCATTTT
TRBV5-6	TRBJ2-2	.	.	CASSLAPGELFF	TGTGCCAGCAGCTTGGCGCCGGGGGAGCTGTTTTTT
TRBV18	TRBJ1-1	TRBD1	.	CASSPRTGDTEAFF	TGTGCCAGCTCACCACGGACAGGGGACACTGAAGCTTTCTTT
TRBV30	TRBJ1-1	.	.	CAWEGYHTEAFF	TGTGCCTGGGAGGGTTACCACACTGAAGCTTTCTTT
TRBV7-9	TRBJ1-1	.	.	CAATGFRSTEAFF	TGTGCCGCAACAGGTTTCCGAAGCACTGAAGCTTTCTTT
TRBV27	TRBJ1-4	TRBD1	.	CASREQGPNPLATNEKLFF	TGTGCCAGCCGGGAACAGGGGCCAAACCCCCTTGCAACTAATGAAAAACTGTTTTTT
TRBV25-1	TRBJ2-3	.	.	CASSERDTQYF	TGTGCCAGCAGTGAAAGGGATACGCAGTATTTT
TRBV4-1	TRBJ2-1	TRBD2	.	CASSPTQAGEPREQFF	TGCGCCAGCAGCCCCACCCAAGCGGGGGAGCCTCGGGAGCAGTTCTTC
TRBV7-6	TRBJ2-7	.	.	CASSDNYEQYF	TGTGCCAGCAGCGATAACTACGAGCAGTACTTC
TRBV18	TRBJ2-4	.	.	CASSPGAADIQYF	TGTGCCAGCTCACCAGGGGCCGCGGACATTCAGTACTTC
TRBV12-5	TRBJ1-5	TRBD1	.	CASGLVAGTGTLWNQPQHF	TGTGCTAGTGGTTTGGTAGCCGGGACAGGCACCTTATGGAATCAGCCCCAGCATTTT
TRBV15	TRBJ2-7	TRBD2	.	CATSRTPGRGTYEQYF	TGTGCCACCAGCAGAACTCCGGGGAGGGGTACCTACGAGCAGTACTTC
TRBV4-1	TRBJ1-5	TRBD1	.	CASSQDAAYRGANQPQHF	TGCGCCAGCAGCCAAGATGCGGCGTACAGGGGGGCCAATCAGCCCCAGCATTTT
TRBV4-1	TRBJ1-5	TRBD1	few	CASSQGTGVSNQPQHF	TGCGCCAGCAGCCAAGGGACAGGGGTTAGCAATCAGCCCCAGCATTTT
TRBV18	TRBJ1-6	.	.	CASSPYGRDNSPLHF	TGTGCCAGCTCACCTTATGGCAGAGATAATTCACCCCTCCACTTT
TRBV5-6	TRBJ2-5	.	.	CASSLGLQETQYF	TGTGCCAGCAGCTTGGGGCTGCAAGAGACCCAGTACTTC
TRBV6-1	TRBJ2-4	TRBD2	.	CASSEQGHGGDIQYF	TGTGCCAGCAGTGAACAGGGTCACGGGGGGGACATTCAGTACTTC
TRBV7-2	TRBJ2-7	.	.	CASDYFSSYGQYF	TGTGCCAGCGACTACTTTAGCTCCTACGGGCAGTACTTC
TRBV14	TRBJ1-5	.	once	CASSQDLGQPQHF	TGTGCCAGCAGCCAAGACTTGGGTCAGCCCCAGCATTTT
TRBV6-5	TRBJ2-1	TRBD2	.	CASSYSLAGSYNEQFF	TGTGCCAGCAGTTACTCCCTAGCGGGGAGTTACAATGAGCAGTTCTTC
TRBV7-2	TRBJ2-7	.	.	CASSWTERGDSYEQYF	TGTGCCAGCAGCTGGACAGAGCGGGGAGACTCCTACGAGCAGTACTTC
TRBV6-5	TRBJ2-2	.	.	CASSYRGGTGELFF	TGTGCCAGCAGTTACAGGGGGGGAACCGGGGAGCTGTTTTTT
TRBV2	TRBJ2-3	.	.	CASSSLSRDTQYF	TGTGCCAGCTCGAGCCTGTCGCGGGATACGCAGTATTTT
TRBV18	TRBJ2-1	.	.	CASSPTGLAAANEQFF	TGTGCCAGCTCACCAACGGGATTAGCGGCAGCGAATGAGCAGTTCTTC
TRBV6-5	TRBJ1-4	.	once	CASSSPFSGEKLFF	TGTGCCAGCAGTTCCCCCTTCTCAGGTGAAAAACTGTTTTTT
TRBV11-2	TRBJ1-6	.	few	CASSSQLGGNSPLHF	TGTGCCAGCAGTTCTCAACTTGGGGGAAATTCACCCCTCCACTTT
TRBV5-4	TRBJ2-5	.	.	CASSSRGPQETQYF	TGTGCCAGCAGCTCCCGGGGACCACAAGAGACCCAGTACTTC
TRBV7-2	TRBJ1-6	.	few	CASSLITGSPLHF	TGTGCCAGCAGCTTAATAACTGGTTCACCCCTCCACTTT
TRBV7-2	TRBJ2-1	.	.	CASRNQGLSTYNEQFF	TGTGCCAGCAGGAACCAAGGACTATCGACATACAATGAGCAGTTCTTC
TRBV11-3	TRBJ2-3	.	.	CASSSAGDTQYF	TGTGCCAGCAGCTCTGCGGGGGATACGCAGTATTTT
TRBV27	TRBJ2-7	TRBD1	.	CASSLSSPGRGYEQYF	TGTGCCAGCAGTTTATCGTCTCCCGGCAGGGGGTACGAGCAGTACTTC
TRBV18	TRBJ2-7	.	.	CASSPLPTGSYEQYF	TGTGCCAGCTCACCACTGCCCACAGGATCCTACGAGCAGTACTTC
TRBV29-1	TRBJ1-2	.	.	CSVEVGTATGYTF	TGCAGCGTTGAAGTTGGAACAGCCACTGGCTACACCTTC
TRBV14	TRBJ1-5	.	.	CASNTPGNQPQHF	TGTGCCAGCAATACCCCGGGGAATCAGCCCCAGCATTTT
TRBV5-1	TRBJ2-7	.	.	CASSLSTDQIYEQYF	TGCGCCAGCAGCTTGTCGACAGACCAAATCTACGAGCAGTACTTC
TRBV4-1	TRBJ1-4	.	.	CASSQRGDRLFF	TGCGCCAGCAGCCAAAGGGGGGATCGCCTGTTTTTT
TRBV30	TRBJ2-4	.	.	CAWSVGDYSYYSPQYF	TGTGCCTGGAGTGTAGGGGATTATAGCTACTACTCACCTCAGTACTTC
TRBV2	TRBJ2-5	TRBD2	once	CASSESLAGGQETQYF	TGTGCCAGCAGTGAATCTCTAGCGGGGGGGCAAGAGACCCAGTACTTC
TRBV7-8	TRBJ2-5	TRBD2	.	CASSLLLTGGETQYF	TGTGCCAGCAGCTTACTTTTGACGGGGGGGGAGACCCAGTACTTC
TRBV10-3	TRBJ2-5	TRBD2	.	CATRTSGSSQETQYF	TGTGCCACCCGGACTAGCGGGAGCTCCCAAGAGACCCAGTACTTC
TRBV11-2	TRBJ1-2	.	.	CASSLPPGGSNYGYTF	TGTGCCAGCAGCTTGCCGCCCGGCGGCTCTAACTATGGCTACACCTTC
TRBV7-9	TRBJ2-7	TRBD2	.	CASSSVAGGWYEQYF	TGTGCCAGCAGCTCCGTAGCCGGGGGGTGGTACGAGCAGTACTTC
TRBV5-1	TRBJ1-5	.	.	CASSLGANSNQPQHF	TGCGCCAGCAGCCTGGGGGCGAATAGCAATCAGCCCCAGCATTTT
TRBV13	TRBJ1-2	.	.	CASSLGRNYGYTF	TGTGCCAGCAGTCTTGGGCGGAACTATGGCTACACCTTC
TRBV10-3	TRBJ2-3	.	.	CATQVWGEVNTQYF	TGTGCCACCCAGGTGTGGGGGGAAGTAAATACGCAGTATTTT